This T cell receptor beta chain was captured in a study of blood T cell repertoires in COVID-19. Study-level background: PBMCs, B-cell-depleted T cells, or T cells were the source of the cDNA or gDNA that made up the material.

CDR3 length equals 14 residues. V lost 5 bases and J lost 6, with 14 bases in between. Germline CDR1 is MNHEY and CDR2 is SVGAGI. As originally analysed: Nucleated cell counts were estimated from reference gene primer amplification. Data came from immunoSEQ multiplex PCR; TCRdb stores just in-frame clones and leaves some out. The D gene and trimming were derived from the DNA, and the V and J assignments and clone size from that table. The table has approximately 60,000 clones, around 87% seen once. This chain uses TRBV6-5 with TRBJ1-5; perhaps TRBD1 as D (5 bases). What was sequenced was peripheral blood. This sequence was found in a woman older than 75 with COVID-19, enrolled during active disease. The CDR3, as DNA: TGTGCCAGCAGTCCCGGACACGTAGGTCAGCCCCAGCATTTT. Its translation: CASSPGHVGQPQHF.